The sample holds a few counts of the clone carrying this TCR beta chain. Its antigen is undetermined. The trim removed 1 base at V and 7 bases at J, leaving 13 bases unmatched. Germline V gene lookup returns CDR1 SGHTA and CDR2 FQGTGA. The CDR3 runs 17 residues. This sample stems from a study of response to subunit inactivated influenza vaccine. TCRdb analysed the RT-PCR reads with MiXCR anew, one entry per CDR3 protein. The table has 450,000 to 700,000 distinct CDR3 sequences, approximately 15% seen once. Regarding the study as a whole: Authors suggested each seasonal flu vaccination may recruit only limited numbers of new T cells.

The sample was PBMCs from blood, taken approximately 13 days after vaccination. This clonotype was sampled from a man aged 50 to 59 who received an inactivated influenza vaccine. The chain recombines TRBV7-3 with TRBJ2-1, with 7 bases lining up with TRBD2. The CDR3, as DNA: TGTGCCAGCAGCTTAATCCCTAGCGGTGCTTTTAGAAATGAGCAGTTCTTC. It specifies CASSLIPSGAFRNEQFF.